These 23 T cell receptor gamma chains originate from one sample sequenced in a study of Vδ1+ human thymocytes. No cognate antigen is known for these TCRs. The template was reverse-transcribed extracted RNA. The CDR3 regions were amplified by multiplex PCR from V-gene primers to a constant-region primer. TCRdb reran clone calling via CATT on the multiplex PCR reads. The sample lists 36,000 or so gamma-chain clones; 20% to 25% were seen once. Study-level results: In the thymus, TRG and TRD repertoires looked highly polyclonal with Gaussian CDR3 lengths.

Source material: Vdelta1+ gamma-delta thymocytes from the thymus. Regarding subset: FACS-sorted CD3+ TCRalphabeta- TCRVdelta1+ TCRVdelta2- thymocytes. These receptors came from a girl less than two years old who had congenital heart surgery.

The chain recombines TRGV2 with TRGJ1 or TRGJ2. The CDR3 consists of 13 residues. CDR1 and CDR2 (germline): EGSNGY, YDSYNSKV. V was pared by 4 bases and J by 8 bases, with 11 bases of the junction left unmatched. DNA of the CDR3: TGTGCCACCTGGGATGAGCGCACGGATAAGAAACTCTTT. Amino acids: CATWDERTDKKLF.

This clone has just a few counts. At residue 6, the TCRdb amino acid sequence and the translated nucleotide sequence differ, so the protein here is the DNA translation. The chain is built from TRGV4 and TRGJ1 or TRGJ2. The CDR3 consists of 11 residues. The J segment lost 6 bases and the V segment lost 6 bases, leaving 5 bases of the junction unmatched. From germline, CDR1 is EGSTGY and CDR2 YDSYTSSV. The CDR3 is CATWLFYKKLF. CDR3 sequence (DNA): TGTGCCACCTGGCTTTTTTATAAGAAACTCTTT.

V usage is TRGV8 and J usage is TRGJP. CDR3 length equals 16 residues. V dropped 4 bases and J dropped 2; count of bases not matched to a gene: 2. CDR1 and CDR2 from the germline V gene are VENAVY and YDSYNSRV. The CDR3 DNA reads TGTGCCACCTGGGACCGGCAAGAGTTGGGCAAAAAAATCAAGGTATTT. It is translated as CATWDRQELGKKIKVF.

This clone was recorded a few times. It may be a read error: a sequence one base away is much more abundant. The rearrangement uses TRGV2 and TRGJ1 or TRGJ2. With V trimmed by 1 base and J by 5 bases, 5 bases remained unmatched. The CDR3 consists of 13 residues. Germline values: CDR1 EGSNGY, CDR2 YDSYNSKV. The CDR3 spells CATWDGFHYKKLF. In nucleotides, the CDR3 is TGTGCCACCTGGGACGGATTTCATTATAAGAAACTCTTT.

This chain uses TRGV8 with TRGJ1 or TRGJ2. CDR1 and CDR2 (germline): VENAVY, YDSYNSRV. V lost 4 bases to trimming and J lost 0 bases; unmatched junction nucleotides: 6. The CDR3 runs 14 residues. The CDR3, as DNA: TGTGCCACCTGGGAGCCCTCGAATTATTATAAGAAACTCTTT. It translates to CATWEPSNYYKKLF.

The J gene is TRGJ1 or TRGJ2, the V gene TRGV8. This CDR3 is 15 amino acids long. Trimming at V came to 2 bases and at J to 2 bases, leaving 9 bases not matched to a gene. The V gene's germline CDR1 is VENAVY and CDR2 YDSYNSRV. The CDR3 loop is CATWDTTHYYYKKLF. CDR3 coding DNA: TGTGCCACCTGGGATACGACCCATTATTATTATAAGAAACTCTTT.

A few counts support this clone. The rearrangement uses TRGV3 and TRGJ1 or TRGJ2. The J segment lost 12 bases and the V segment lost 3 bases, leaving 8 bases of the junction unmatched. The germline gives CDR1 VTNTFY, CDR2 YDVSTARD (reference sequence). CDR3 length: 11 residues. The CDR3 here is CATWDGIWKLF. As DNA, the CDR3 is TGTGCCACCTGGGACGGCATCTGGAAACTCTTT.

This sequence joins TRGV9 and TRGJ1 or TRGJ2. With 2 bases clipped from V and 12 bases from J, the junction kept 4 bases outside the gene matches. CDR1 and CDR2 from the germline V gene are GITISATS and ISYDGTV (reference sequence). The CDR3 covers 10 residues. The CDR3 reads CALWEARKLF. The CDR3 DNA sequence: TGTGCCTTGTGGGAGGCGAGGAAACTCTTT.

In its sample, this clone was seen a few times. The genes are TRGV4 and TRGJP2. Germline trimming cut 0 bases from V and 2 bases from J; bases unmatched to any gene: 6. There are 16 residues in the CDR3. Per germline, CDR1 EGSTGY and CDR2 YDSYTSSV. CDR3 coding DNA: TGTGCCACCTGGGATGGGGATTTAAGTAGTGATTGGATCAAGACGTTT. This codes for CATWDGDLSSDWIKTF.

This clone has just a few counts. At one end, the junction sequence differs from germline, possibly due to a read error. The chain carries TRGV8 and TRGJP2. The CDR3 totals 15 residues. In germline, CDR1 is VENAVY, CDR2 YDSYNSRV. This chain's CDR3 is CATWAQYSSDWIETF. The DNA of the CDR3 is TGTGCCACCTGGGCCCAGTATAGTAGTGATTGGATCGAGACGTTT.

V gene TRGV8 combines with J gene TRGJ1 or TRGJ2. Germline values: CDR1 VENAVY, CDR2 YDSYNSRV. J was trimmed by 10 bases and V by 2 bases; bases with no gene match: 11. CDR3 length: 13 amino acids. CDR3 residues: CATWDKASEKKLF. The CDR3 coding sequence is TGTGCCACCTGGGATAAAGCTTCCGAAAAGAAACTCTTT.

This clone showed up just a few times. The chain uses TRGV3 and TRGJ1 or TRGJ2. Looked up from germline, CDR1 is VTNTFY and CDR2 is YDVSTARD (reference sequence). V shed 2 bases, J shed 3 bases, and the junction held 7 bases outside the gene matches. The CDR3 is made up of 14 amino acids. The CDR3 is CATWDTLSYYKKLF. The DNA of the CDR3 is TGTGCCACCTGGGACACGCTAAGTTATTATAAGAAACTCTTT.

Concerning this clone itself: The sample has other DNA sequences that encode this CDR3 too. J is TRGJ1 or TRGJ2 and V is TRGV2. The V segment lost 4 bases and the J segment 5 bases; nucleotides outside the gene matches: 8. Germline values: CDR1 EGSNGY, CDR2 YDSYNSKV. The CDR3 has 13 residues. For the CDR3, the DNA is TGTGCCACCTGGGATGGCAGCAATTATAAGAAACTCTTT. This encodes CATWDGSNYKKLF.

This clone showed up just a few times. This rearrangement joins TRGV3 to TRGJP2. V lost 0 bases and J lost 2; bases outside the gene matches: 9. The CDR3 is made up of 17 amino acids. Germline assignment: CDR1 VTNTFY and CDR2 YDVSTARD (reference sequence). This CDR3 is CATWDRLLGSSDWIKTF. The DNA for the CDR3 is TGTGCCACCTGGGACAGGCTCCTGGGGAGTAGTGATTGGATCAAGACGTTT.

This clone has a handful of counts. A much larger clone lies one base from this, so it may be a read error. Distinct nucleotide sequences in the sample also encode this CDR3. The chain has TRGV9 and TRGJ1 or TRGJ2. Unmatched junction bases numbered 3, after V lost 4 bases and J lost 0 bases. The CDR3 sequence is 13 residues long. The germline V gene has CDR1 GITISATS and CDR2 ISYDGTV (reference sequence). For the CDR3, the DNA is TGTGCCTTGTGGGAAGGGAATTATTATAAGAAACTCTTT. As protein: CALWEGNYYKKLF.

V usage is TRGV2 and J usage is TRGJ1 or TRGJ2. CDR3 length: 9 residues. Germline CDR1 is EGSNGY and CDR2 is YDSYNSKV. V dropped 11 bases and J dropped 2; count of bases not matched to a gene: 0. As DNA, the CDR3 is TGTGCCAATTATTATAAGAAACTCTTT. It translates to CANYYKKLF.

This clone has just a few counts. The chain links TRGV8 to TRGJP2. The CDR3 contains 17 residues. The trim removed 0 bases at V and 0 bases at J, leaving 7 bases unmatched. Germline V gene sequence: CDR1 VENAVY, CDR2 YDSYNSRV. CDR3 region: CATWDRRQDSSDWIKTF. CDR3 in DNA: TGTGCCACCTGGGATAGGCGTCAAGATAGTAGTGATTGGATCAAGACGTTT.

Only a few counts were recorded for this clone. The sample has other DNA sequences that encode this CDR3 too. J is TRGJ1 or TRGJ2 and V is TRGV8. CDR3 length equals 13 residues. Germline V gives CDR1 VENAVY, CDR2 YDSYNSRV. V dropped 2 bases and J dropped 4; count of bases not matched to a gene: 5. The CDR3 DNA sequence: TGTGCCACCTGGGATAAGGTATATTATAAGAAACTCTTT. Translating gives CATWDKVYYKKLF.

This chain links TRGV3 with TRGJP2. This CDR3 has 17 amino acids. The V gene's germline CDR1 is VTNTFY and CDR2 YDVSTARD (reference sequence). V shed 0 bases and J 0 bases; nucleotides not matched to a gene: 7. CDR3 DNA sequence: TGTGCCACCTGGGACAGGCCTGTTTATAGTAGTGATTGGATCAAGACGTTT. Protein product: CATWDRPVYSSDWIKTF.

The J gene is TRGJ1 or TRGJ2, the V gene TRGV2. The CDR3 totals 14 residues. Germline-derived CDR1 and CDR2 are EGSNGY and YDSYNSKV. V dropped 0 bases and J dropped 4; count of bases not matched to a gene: 6. The CDR3: CATWDGFRYYKKLF. Written as DNA, the CDR3 is TGTGCCACCTGGGACGGGTTCAGGTATTATAAGAAACTCTTT.

The sample holds a few counts of this clone. This chain links TRGV4 with TRGJ1 or TRGJ2. The J segment lost 10 bases and the V segment lost 9 bases, leaving 12 bases of the junction unmatched. Germline CDR1 EGSTGY, CDR2 YDSYTSSV. The CDR3 consists of 11 residues. The CDR3 here is CATETLSKKLF. The CDR3, as DNA: TGTGCCACCGAGACACTTTCGAAGAAACTCTTT.

V and J are TRGV9 and TRGJ1 or TRGJ2. The germline V gene encodes CDR1 GITISATS and CDR2 ISYDGTV (reference sequence). The CDR3 contains 12 residues. V gave up 0 bases and J gave up 9 bases; unmatched junction bases: 5. Here the CDR3 DNA reads TGTGCCTTGTGGGAGGTGCCCACTAAGAAACTCTTT. Its translation is CALWEVPTKKLF.

This clone has just a few counts. The same CDR3 also results from other DNA sequences found in this sample. The genes are TRGV3 and TRGJ1 or TRGJ2. The germline gives CDR1 VTNTFY, CDR2 YDVSTARD (reference sequence). CDR3 size: 13 residues. J was trimmed by 7 bases and V by 0 bases; bases with no gene match: 6. CDR3 region: CATWDRLRYKKLF. CDR3 in DNA: TGTGCCACCTGGGACAGGCTAAGATATAAGAAACTCTTT.